A single sample gave rise to the 18 T cell receptor beta chains below, sequenced in a study of identical twins. TCRdb redid the calling of the 5' RACE reads with MiXCR, one entry per CDR3 protein. The sample has about 520,000 distinct CDR3 sequences; 22% are singletons. These same data were also listed under a study on T cells expressing NK-cell markers.

The source material was CD4+ T cells sorted from blood. The receptors were sampled from a woman between 18 and 30 years old in good health.

The DNA for the CDR3 is TGTGCCAGCAGTTACTCGACAGGACAGGGTGGAAAACTGTTTTTT. Its protein product is CASSYSTGQGGKLFF. This sequence joins TRBV6-5 and TRBJ1-4; 8 bases align to TRBD1. V was clipped by 0 bases and J by 10 bases; unmatched bases: 7. Germline CDR1 reads MNHEY; CDR2 reads SVGAGI. The CDR3 is 15 amino acids.

This clonotype has a handful of counts. The chain couples TRBV7-2 to TRBJ2-5; TRBD1 matches 8 bases. With 3 bases clipped from V and 8 bases from J, the junction kept 2 bases outside the gene matches. This CDR3 has 12 residues. Per the germline V gene, CDR1 is SGHTA and CDR2 is FQGNSA. Here the CDR3 reads CASSLDRATQYF. DNA for the CDR3: TGTGCCAGCAGCTTGGACAGGGCAACCCAGTACTTC.

V is TRBV28 and J is TRBJ2-5; no firm D call. CDR3 length: 12 amino acids. The ends were cut back, 4 bases at V and 1 base at J, with 4 bases in the middle. CDR1 MDHEN and CDR2 SYDVKM come from the germline V gene. The CDR3 loop reads CASSYVQETQYF. CDR3 coding DNA: TGTGCCAGCAGTTATGTCCAAGAGACCCAGTACTTC.

This clonotype has a handful of counts. The V gene is TRBV20-1, the J gene TRBJ2-1; D possibly matches TRBD1 or TRBD2 (5 bases each). V was trimmed by 3 bases and J by 8 bases, leaving 17 bases between them. The CDR3 contains 14 residues. The germline CDR1 and CDR2 sequences are DFQATT and SNEGSKA (reference sequence). The CDR3 sequence: CSARLPGRPDEQFF. DNA for the CDR3: TGCAGTGCTAGGCTTCCGGGACGCCCTGATGAGCAGTTCTTC.

This chain uses TRBV20-1 with TRBJ2-7; 7 bases are a match to TRBD1. Per germline, CDR1 DFQATT and CDR2 SNEGSKA (reference sequence). J gave up 3 bases and V 4 bases, and 9 bases lay outside the gene matches. The CDR3 spans 14 residues. CDR3 residues: CSAKRQGFNYEQYF. CDR3 bases: TGCAGTGCTAAAAGACAGGGATTCAACTACGAGCAGTACTTC.

The rearrangement joins TRBV18 to TRBJ1-1; 10 bases agree with TRBD1. Trimming took 1 base from V and 10 from J; bases not matched to a gene: 15. From germline, CDR1 is KGHSH and CDR2 LQKENI. This CDR3 spans 17 amino acids. The CDR3 DNA is TGTGCCAGCTCACCACTCGGGACAGGGGTTCTGATATTCGCAGCTTTCTTT. Translation: CASSPLGTGVLIFAAFF.

This chain links TRBV5-1 with TRBJ2-3; 14 bases match TRBD2. Unmatched junction bases numbered 5, after V lost 4 bases and J lost 4 bases. There are 16 residues in the CDR3. CDR1 is SGHRS and CDR2 is YFSETQ in the germline V gene. The CDR3 nucleotides are TGCGCCAGCAGCCAGGGACTAGCGGGAGAAGCAGATACGCAGTATTTT. This codes for CASSQGLAGEADTQYF.

At least ten counts were recorded for this clonotype. V and J are TRBV9 and TRBJ1-1; D remains unclear. The CDR3 is 15 amino acids. Germline V gives CDR1 SGDLS, CDR2 YYNGEE. The ends were cut back, 2 bases at V and 1 base at J, with 12 bases in the middle. The CDR3: CASSVGAQSNTEAFF. CDR3 DNA sequence: TGTGCCAGCAGCGTCGGTGCACAGTCGAACACTGAAGCTTTCTTT. The entire variable domain, with the rest obtained from reference TRBV9 and TRBJ1-1, is as follows: DSGVTQTPKHLITATGQRVTLRCSPRSGDLSVYWYQQSLDQGLQFLIQYYNGEERAKGNILERFSAQQFPDLHSELNLSSLELGDSALYFCASSVGAQSNTEAFFGQGTRLTVV.

The rearrangement joins TRBV20-1 to TRBJ2-7; D is undetermined. With 3 bases removed from V and 5 bases from J, the gap between germline ends came to 11 bases. Germline loops: CDR1 DFQATT, CDR2 SNEGSKA (reference sequence). The CDR3 spans 12 residues. CDR3: CSARGSQNEQYF. In DNA form, the CDR3 reads TGCAGTGCTAGGGGCTCCCAGAACGAGCAGTACTTC.

V usage is TRBV20-1 and J usage is TRBJ1-4; D possibly corresponds to TRBD1 (5 bases). The CDR3 length is 15 residues. Germline values: CDR1 DFQATT, CDR2 SNEGSKA (reference sequence). V was clipped by 3 bases and J by 5 bases, with 16 bases between them. CDR3: CSASKGTLRNEKLFF. In DNA form, the CDR3 reads TGCAGTGCTAGTAAGGGGACCCTGAGAAATGAAAAACTGTTTTTT.

This clonotype was seen a handful of times. The chain links TRBV11-1 to TRBJ2-3, with 11 bases identical to TRBD2. The V gene end was trimmed by 1 base and the J gene end by 2 bases; junction bases not matched to a gene: 8. CDR1 SGHAT and CDR2 FQDESV come from the germline V gene (reference sequence). This CDR3 is built from 18 residues. The CDR3 region has the DNA TGTGCCAGCAGCTTAGACGCCCTAGCGGGGGGCCTCACAGATACGCAGTATTTT. Translated, it gives CASSLDALAGGLTDTQYF.

The V call is TRBV6-5, the J call TRBJ2-3; either TRBD1 or TRBD2 may supply D (5 bases each). V lost 1 base to trimming and J lost 4 bases, with 18 bases between them. The CDR3 consists of 17 residues. Germline assignment: CDR1 MNHEY and CDR2 SVGAGI. The CDR3 loop reads CASSYLGFGARADTQYF. The CDR3 nucleotides are TGTGCCAGCAGTTACTTAGGTTTCGGGGCGCGAGCAGATACGCAGTATTTT.

The chain links TRBV20-1 to TRBJ2-7, with 13 bases matching TRBD2. The length of the CDR3 is 14 residues. The germline gives CDR1 DFQATT, CDR2 SNEGSKA (reference sequence). Germline trimming cut 3 bases from V and 1 base from J; bases unmatched to any gene: 0. The DNA of the CDR3 is TGCAGTGCTAGGACTAGCGGGAGGTCCTACGAGCAGTACTTC. Translating it yields CSARTSGRSYEQYF.

The chain is built from TRBV18 and TRBJ2-7; perhaps TRBD2 as D (5 bases). V was clipped by 3 bases and J by 7 bases, with 10 bases between them. Germline loops: CDR1 KGHSH, CDR2 LQKENI. This CDR3 comprises 12 residues. CDR3: CASSPVSGEQYF. CDR3 in DNA: TGTGCCAGCTCACCCGTGTCGGGGGAGCAGTACTTC.

This clonotype was seen a handful of times. J is TRBJ1-6 and V is TRBV20-1; D is possibly TRBD1 (5 bases). Looked up from germline, CDR1 is DFQATT and CDR2 is SNEGSKA (reference sequence). The V end lost 5 bases, the J end lost 10 bases, and 21 bases lay between the germline ends. The CDR3 has 15 amino acids. CDR3 DNA: TGCAGTGCTTCGGTTTCCGGCAGGGTTGGCTCACCCCTCCACTTT. Protein product: CSASVSGRVGSPLHF.

The gene calls are TRBV7-2 and TRBJ2-2, with TRBD1 matching 8 bases. Trimming took 8 bases from V and 7 from J; bases not matched to a gene: 15. This CDR3 has 16 residues. CDR1 is SGHTA, CDR2 FQGNSA, per germline. CDR3: CASRRDRGSFGGELFF. CDR3 in DNA: TGTGCCAGCCGCCGAGACAGGGGAAGTTTTGGCGGGGAGCTGTTTTTT.

This chain uses TRBV20-1 with TRBJ2-2; tentative D call: TRBD2 (6 bases). This CDR3 comprises 14 residues. V was cut by 5 bases and J by 4 bases, with 14 bases left in between. In germline, CDR1 is DFQATT, CDR2 SNEGSKA (reference sequence). CDR3 amino acids: CSARKDGGTGELFF. The DNA of the CDR3 is TGCAGTGCTCGCAAAGACGGGGGCACCGGGGAGCTGTTTTTT.

CDR3 in amino acids: CASSLIGGASYEQYF. The DNA for the CDR3 is TGTGCCAGCAGCTTAATTGGGGGCGCGTCCTACGAGCAGTACTTC. The chain couples TRBV7-2 to TRBJ2-7; D might be TRBD1 (6 bases). Trimming pared 2 bases from V and 1 base from J, leaving 12 bases between. The CDR3 totals 15 residues. CDR1 and CDR2 (germline): SGHTA, FQGNSA.